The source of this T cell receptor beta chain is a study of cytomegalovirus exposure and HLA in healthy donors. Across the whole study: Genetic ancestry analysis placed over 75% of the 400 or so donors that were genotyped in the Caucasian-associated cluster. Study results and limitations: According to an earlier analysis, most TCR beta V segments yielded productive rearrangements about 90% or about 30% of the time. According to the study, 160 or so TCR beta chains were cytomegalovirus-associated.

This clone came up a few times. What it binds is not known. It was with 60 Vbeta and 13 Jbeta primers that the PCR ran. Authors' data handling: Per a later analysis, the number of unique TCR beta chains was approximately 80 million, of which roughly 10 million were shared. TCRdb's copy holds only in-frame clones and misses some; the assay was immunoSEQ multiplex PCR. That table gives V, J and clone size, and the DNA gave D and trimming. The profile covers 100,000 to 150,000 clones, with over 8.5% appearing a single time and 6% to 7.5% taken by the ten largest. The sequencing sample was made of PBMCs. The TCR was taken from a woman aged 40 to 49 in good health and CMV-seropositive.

This CDR3 is CAIAGAGGSDTEAFF. Written as DNA, the CDR3 is TGTGCCATCGCAGGGGCAGGGGGCTCGGACACTGAAGCTTTCTTT. The rearrangement joins TRBV10-3 to TRBJ1-1; TRBD1 matches at 8 bases. J was trimmed by 3 bases and V by 8 bases; bases with no gene match: 11. The CDR3 loop spans 15 amino acids. Germline values: CDR1 ENHRY, CDR2 SYGVKD.